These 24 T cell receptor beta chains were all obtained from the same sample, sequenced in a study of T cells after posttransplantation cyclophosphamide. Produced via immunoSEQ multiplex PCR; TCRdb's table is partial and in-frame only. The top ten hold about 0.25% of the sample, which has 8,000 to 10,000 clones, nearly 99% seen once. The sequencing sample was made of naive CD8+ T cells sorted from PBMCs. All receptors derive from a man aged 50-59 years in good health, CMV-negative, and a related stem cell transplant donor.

Here the CDR3 reads CASSPLAYEQFF. The CDR3 DNA is TGTGCCAGCAGTCCTCTAGCCTATGAGCAGTTCTTC. The chain is built from TRBV13 and TRBJ2-1; D is possibly TRBD2 (5 bases). This CDR3 contains 12 residues. Per germline, CDR1 PRHDT and CDR2 FYEKMQ (reference sequence). The germline V and J ends were trimmed by 6 bases and 8 bases, with 11 bases remaining between them.

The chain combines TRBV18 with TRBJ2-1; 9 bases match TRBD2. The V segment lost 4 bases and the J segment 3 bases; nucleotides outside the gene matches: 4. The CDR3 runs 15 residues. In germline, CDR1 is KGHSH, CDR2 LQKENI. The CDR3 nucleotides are TGTGCCAGCTCACTAACAGCGGGAGGCTACAATGAGCAGTTCTTC. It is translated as CASSLTAGGYNEQFF.

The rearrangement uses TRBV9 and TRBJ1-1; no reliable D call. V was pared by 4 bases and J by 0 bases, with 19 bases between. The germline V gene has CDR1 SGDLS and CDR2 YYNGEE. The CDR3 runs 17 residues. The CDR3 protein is CASSPRSGSTVNTEAFF. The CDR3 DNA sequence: TGTGCCAGCAGCCCTAGATCCGGTTCGACGGTGAACACTGAAGCTTTCTTT. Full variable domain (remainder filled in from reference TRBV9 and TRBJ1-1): DSGVTQTPKHLITATGQRVTLRCSPRSGDLSVYWYQQSLDQGLQFLIQYYNGEERAKGNILERFSAQQFPDLHSELNLSSLELGDSALYFCASSPRSGSTVNTEAFFGQGTRLTVV.

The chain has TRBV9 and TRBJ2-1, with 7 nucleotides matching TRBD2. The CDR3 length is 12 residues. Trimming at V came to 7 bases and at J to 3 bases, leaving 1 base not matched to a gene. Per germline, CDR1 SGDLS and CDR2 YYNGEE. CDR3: CASGGVYNEQFF. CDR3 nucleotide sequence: TGTGCCAGCGGGGGGGTCTACAATGAGCAGTTCTTC.

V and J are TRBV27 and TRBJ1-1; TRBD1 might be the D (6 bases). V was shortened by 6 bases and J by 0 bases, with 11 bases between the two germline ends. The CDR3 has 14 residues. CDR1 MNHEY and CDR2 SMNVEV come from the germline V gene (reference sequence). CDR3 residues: CASRKGGLNTEAFF. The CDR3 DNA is TGTGCCAGCAGGAAAGGGGGACTGAACACTGAAGCTTTCTTT.

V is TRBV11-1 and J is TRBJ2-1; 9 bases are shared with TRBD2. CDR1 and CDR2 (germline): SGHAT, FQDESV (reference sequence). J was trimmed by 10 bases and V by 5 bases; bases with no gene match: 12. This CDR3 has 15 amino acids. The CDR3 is CASSLGTSYLMEQFF. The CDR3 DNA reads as TGTGCCAGCAGCCTCGGGACTAGCTACCTCATGGAGCAGTTCTTC.

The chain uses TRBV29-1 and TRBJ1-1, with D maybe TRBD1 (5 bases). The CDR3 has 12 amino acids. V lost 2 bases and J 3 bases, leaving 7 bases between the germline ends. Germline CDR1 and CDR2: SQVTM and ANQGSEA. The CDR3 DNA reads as TGCAGCGTTGAACAGGGATACACTGAAGCTTTCTTT. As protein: CSVEQGYTEAFF. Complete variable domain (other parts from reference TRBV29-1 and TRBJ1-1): SAVISQKPSRDICQRGTSLTIQCQVDSQVTMMFWYRQQPGQSLTLIATANQGSEATYESGFVIDKFPISRPNLTFSTLTVSNMSPEDSSIYLCSVEQGYTEAFFGQGTRLTVV.

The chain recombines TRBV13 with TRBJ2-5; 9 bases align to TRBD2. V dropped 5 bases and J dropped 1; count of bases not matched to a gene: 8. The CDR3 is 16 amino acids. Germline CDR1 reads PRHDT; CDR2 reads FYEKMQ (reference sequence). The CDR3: CASSREERGVQETQYF. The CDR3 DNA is TGTGCCAGCAGCCGTGAGGAGCGGGGGGTCCAAGAGACCCAGTACTTC.

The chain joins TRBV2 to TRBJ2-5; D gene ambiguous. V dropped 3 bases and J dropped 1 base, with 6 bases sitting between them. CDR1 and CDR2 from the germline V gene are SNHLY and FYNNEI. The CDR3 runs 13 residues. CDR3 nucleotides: TGTGCCAGCAGTGATCTAGTCCAAGAGACCCAGTACTTC. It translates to CASSDLVQETQYF.

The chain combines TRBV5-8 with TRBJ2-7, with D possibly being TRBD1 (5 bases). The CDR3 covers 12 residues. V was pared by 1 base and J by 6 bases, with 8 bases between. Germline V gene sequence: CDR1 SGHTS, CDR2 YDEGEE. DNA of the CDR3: TGTGCCAGCAGCTTGTTAACAGGCGAGCAGTACTTC. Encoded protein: CASSLLTGEQYF.

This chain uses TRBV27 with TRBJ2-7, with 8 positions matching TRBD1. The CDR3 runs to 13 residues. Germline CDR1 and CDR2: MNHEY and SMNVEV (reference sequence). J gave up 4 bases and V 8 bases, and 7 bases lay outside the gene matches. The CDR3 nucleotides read TGTGCCAGCGCACGGACAGGGATTTACGAGCAGTACTTC. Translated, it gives CASARTGIYEQYF.

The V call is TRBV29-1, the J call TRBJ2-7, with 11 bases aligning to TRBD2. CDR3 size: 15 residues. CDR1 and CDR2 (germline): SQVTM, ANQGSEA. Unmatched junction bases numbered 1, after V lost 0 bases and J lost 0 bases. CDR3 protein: CSVEDLAGGSYEQYF. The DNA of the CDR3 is TGCAGCGTTGAAGATCTAGCGGGGGGCTCCTACGAGCAGTACTTC.

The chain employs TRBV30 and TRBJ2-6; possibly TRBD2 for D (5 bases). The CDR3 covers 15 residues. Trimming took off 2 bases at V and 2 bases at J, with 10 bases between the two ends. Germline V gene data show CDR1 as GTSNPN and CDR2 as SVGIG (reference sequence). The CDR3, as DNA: TGTGCCTGGAGTTCACTCGGGGCTGGGGCCAACGTCCTGACTTTC. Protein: CAWSSLGAGANVLTF.

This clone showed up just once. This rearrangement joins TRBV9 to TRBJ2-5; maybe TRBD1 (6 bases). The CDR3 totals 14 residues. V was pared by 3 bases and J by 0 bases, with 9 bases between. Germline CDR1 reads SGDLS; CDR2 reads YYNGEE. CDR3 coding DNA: TGTGCCAGCAGCGCAGCAGGGGACCAAGAGACCCAGTACTTC. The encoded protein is CASSAAGDQETQYF.

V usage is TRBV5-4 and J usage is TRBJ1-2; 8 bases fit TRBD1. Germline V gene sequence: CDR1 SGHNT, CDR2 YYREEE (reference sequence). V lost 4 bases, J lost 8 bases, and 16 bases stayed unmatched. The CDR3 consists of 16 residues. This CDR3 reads CASSPQGALTPMGYTF. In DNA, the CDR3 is TGTGCCAGCAGCCCCCAGGGGGCGCTGACTCCGATGGGCTACACCTTC.

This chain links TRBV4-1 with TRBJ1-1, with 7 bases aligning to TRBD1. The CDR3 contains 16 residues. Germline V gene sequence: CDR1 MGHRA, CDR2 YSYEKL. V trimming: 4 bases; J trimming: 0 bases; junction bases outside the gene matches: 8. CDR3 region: CASSPIRTGMNTEAFF. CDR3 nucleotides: TGCGCCAGCAGCCCCATCCGGACAGGCATGAACACTGAAGCTTTCTTT.

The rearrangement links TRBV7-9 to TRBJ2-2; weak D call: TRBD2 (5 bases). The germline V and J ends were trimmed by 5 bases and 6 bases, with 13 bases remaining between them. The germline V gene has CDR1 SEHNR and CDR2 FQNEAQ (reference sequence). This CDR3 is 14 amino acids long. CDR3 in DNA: TGTGCCAGCAGCCCCCGACTAACTCCCGGGGAGCTGTTTTTT. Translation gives CASSPRLTPGELFF.

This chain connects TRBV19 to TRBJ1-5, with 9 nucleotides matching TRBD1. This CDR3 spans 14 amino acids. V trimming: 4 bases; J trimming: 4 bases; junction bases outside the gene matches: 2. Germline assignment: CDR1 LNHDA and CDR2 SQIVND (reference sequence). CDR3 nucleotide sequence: TGTGCCAGTAGTACTGGGACAGGGAATCAGCCCCAGCATTTT. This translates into CASSTGTGNQPQHF.

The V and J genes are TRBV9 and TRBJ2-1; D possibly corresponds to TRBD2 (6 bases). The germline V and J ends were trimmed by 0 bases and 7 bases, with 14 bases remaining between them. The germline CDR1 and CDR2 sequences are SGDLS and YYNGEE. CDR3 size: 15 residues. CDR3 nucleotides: TGTGCCAGCAGCGTAGAAGGTCCAGGGAGGAATGAGCAGTTCTTC. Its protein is CASSVEGPGRNEQFF.

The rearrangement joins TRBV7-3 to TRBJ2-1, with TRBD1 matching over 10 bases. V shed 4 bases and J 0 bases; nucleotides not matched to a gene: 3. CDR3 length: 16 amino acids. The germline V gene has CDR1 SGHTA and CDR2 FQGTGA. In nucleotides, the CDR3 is TGTGCCAGCAGCTCGCGACAGGGGGCCTCCTACAATGAGCAGTTCTTC. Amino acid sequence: CASSSRQGASYNEQFF.

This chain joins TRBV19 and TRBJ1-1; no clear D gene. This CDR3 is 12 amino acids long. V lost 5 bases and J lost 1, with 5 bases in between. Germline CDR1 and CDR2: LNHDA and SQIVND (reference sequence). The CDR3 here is CASSHRNTEAFF. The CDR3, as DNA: TGTGCCAGTAGTCACAGGAACACTGAAGCTTTCTTT. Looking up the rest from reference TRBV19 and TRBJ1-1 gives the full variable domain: DGGITQSPKYLFRKEGQNVTLSCEQNLNHDAMYWYRQDPGQGLRLIYYSQIVNDFQKGDIAEGYSVSREKKESFPLTVTSAQKNPTAFYLCASSHRNTEAFFGQGTRLTVV.

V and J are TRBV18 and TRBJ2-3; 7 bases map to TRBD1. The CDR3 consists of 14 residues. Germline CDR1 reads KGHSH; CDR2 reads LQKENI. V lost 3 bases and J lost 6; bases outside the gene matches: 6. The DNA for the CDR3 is TGTGCCAGCTCACCTGAGAGGGGGCACGATACGCAGTATTTT. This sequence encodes CASSPERGHDTQYF.

CDR3 in amino acids: CASSLGQGSYEQYF. CDR3 coding DNA: TGTGCCAGCAGCTTGGGACAGGGTTCCTACGAGCAGTACTTC. The chain couples TRBV5-8 to TRBJ2-7; TRBD1 matches at 7 bases. V dropped 0 bases and J dropped 1; count of bases not matched to a gene: 1. Germline V gene sequence: CDR1 SGHTS, CDR2 YDEGEE. This CDR3 has 14 residues. The whole variable domain, remainder taken from reference TRBV5-8 and TRBJ2-7, is EAGVTQSPTHLIKTRGQQATLRCSPISGHTSVYWYQQALGLGLQFLLWYDEGEERNRGNFPPRFSGRQFPNYSSELNVNALELEDSALYLCASSLGQGSYEQYFGPGTRLTVT.

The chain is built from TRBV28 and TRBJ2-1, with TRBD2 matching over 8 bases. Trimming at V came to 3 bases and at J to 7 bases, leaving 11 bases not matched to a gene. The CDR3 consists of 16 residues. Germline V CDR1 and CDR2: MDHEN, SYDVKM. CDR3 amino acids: CASSLDFTSGRNEQFF. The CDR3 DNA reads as TGTGCCAGCAGTTTGGATTTTACTAGCGGCCGAAATGAGCAGTTCTTC.